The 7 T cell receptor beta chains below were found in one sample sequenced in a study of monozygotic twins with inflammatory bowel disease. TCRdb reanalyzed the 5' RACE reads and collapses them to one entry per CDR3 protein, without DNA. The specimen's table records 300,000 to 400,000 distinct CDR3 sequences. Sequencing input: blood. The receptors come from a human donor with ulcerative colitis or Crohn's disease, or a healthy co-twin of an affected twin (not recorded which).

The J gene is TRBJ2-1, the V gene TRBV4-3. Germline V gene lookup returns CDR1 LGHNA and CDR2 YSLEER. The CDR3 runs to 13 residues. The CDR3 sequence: CASSQVQGIEQFF.

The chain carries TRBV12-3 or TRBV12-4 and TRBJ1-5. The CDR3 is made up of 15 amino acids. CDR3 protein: CASSLRGGLNQPQHF.

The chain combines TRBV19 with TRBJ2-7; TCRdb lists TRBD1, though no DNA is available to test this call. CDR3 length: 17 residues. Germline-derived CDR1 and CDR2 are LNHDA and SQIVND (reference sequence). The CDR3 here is CASSIWGDSGSSYEQYF.

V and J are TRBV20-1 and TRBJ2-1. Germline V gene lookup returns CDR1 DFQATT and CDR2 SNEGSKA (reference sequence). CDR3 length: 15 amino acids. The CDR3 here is CSARNLRSSYNEQFF.

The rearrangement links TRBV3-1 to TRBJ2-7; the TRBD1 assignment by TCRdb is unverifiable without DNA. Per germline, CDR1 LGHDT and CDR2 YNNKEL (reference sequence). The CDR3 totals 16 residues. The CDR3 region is CASSLRYRDRLYEQYF.

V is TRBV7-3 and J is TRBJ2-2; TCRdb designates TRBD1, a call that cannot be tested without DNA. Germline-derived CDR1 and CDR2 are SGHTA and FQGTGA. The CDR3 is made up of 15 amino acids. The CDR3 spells CASSFQGVGTGELFF.

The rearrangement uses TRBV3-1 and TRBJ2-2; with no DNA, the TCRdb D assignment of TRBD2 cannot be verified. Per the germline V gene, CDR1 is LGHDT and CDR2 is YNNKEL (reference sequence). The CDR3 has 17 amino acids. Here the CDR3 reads CASSQEKVSGLQSLVFF.